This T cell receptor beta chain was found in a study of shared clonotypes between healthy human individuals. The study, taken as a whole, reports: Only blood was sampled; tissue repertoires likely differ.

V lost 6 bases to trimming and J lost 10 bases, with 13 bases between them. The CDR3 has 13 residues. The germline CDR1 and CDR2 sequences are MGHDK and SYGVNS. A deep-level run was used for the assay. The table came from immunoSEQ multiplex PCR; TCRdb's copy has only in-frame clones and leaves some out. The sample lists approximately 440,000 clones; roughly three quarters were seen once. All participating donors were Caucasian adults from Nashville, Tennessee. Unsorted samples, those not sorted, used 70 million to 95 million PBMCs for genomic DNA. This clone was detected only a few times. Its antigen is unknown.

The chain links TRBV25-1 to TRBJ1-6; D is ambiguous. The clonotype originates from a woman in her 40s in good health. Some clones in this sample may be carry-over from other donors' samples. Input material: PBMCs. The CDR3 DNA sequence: TGTGCCAGCAGGGAAGACCCTTACTCACCCCTCCACTTT. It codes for CASREDPYSPLHF. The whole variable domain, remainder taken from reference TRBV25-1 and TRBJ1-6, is EADIYQTPRYLVIGTGKKITLECSQTMGHDKMYWYQQDPGMELHLIHYSYGVNSTEKGDLSSESTVSRIRTEHFPLTLESARPSHTSQYLCASREDPYSPLHFGNGTRLTVT.